This TCR beta chain was sequenced in a study of early stage breast cancer tumors. This CDR3 comprises 14 residues. The germline V gene encodes CDR1 SGHTA and CDR2 FQGNSA. The V gene lost 3 bases and the J gene lost 1 base, with 8 bases spanning the gap. The method was immunoSEQ multiplex PCR; TCRdb's version includes in-frame clones alone and lacks a portion of them. The sample holds more than 13,000 clones; around three quarters are singletons and the top ten take approximately 7.6%. The specimen was normal breast tissue next to the tumor. This receptor was identified in a person in their fifties with breast cancer. The chain recombines TRBV7-2 with TRBJ2-3, with D maybe TRBD1 (6 bases). CDR3 DNA sequence: TGTGCCAGCAGCTTCAGGGGCGGCACAGATACGCAGTATTTT. It specifies CASSFRGGTDTQYF.